Presented here are 18 T cell receptor beta chains from one specimen sequenced in a study of CD8 T cells in ankylosing spondylitis. TCRdb re-analysed the 5' RACE reads in MiXCR, keeping a single row per CDR3 protein. There are 200,000 to 300,000 distinct CDR3 sequences in the sample; around 7.8% occur only once, and nearly 7% lies in the top ten. Material for sequencing was blood, either unsorted or a sorted T cell fraction (not recorded which). All receptors come from a male donor with ankylosing spondylitis or in good health (not recorded which).

Many counts were recorded for this clonotype. The chain combines TRBV2 with TRBJ2-1; weak D call: TRBD1 (6 bases). Trimming stripped 11 bases from V and 6 bases from J, with 11 bases between. Germline V gene sequence: CDR1 SNHLY, CDR2 FYNNEI. The CDR3 consists of 11 residues. CDR3 in amino acids: CAGAGVNEQFF. The CDR3 bases are TGTGCCGGGGCAGGGGTCAATGAGCAGTTCTTC.

This clonotype appeared a few times. This chain connects TRBV25-1 to TRBJ1-5; D remains unclear. Germline values: CDR1 MGHDK, CDR2 SYGVNS. CDR3 length: 14 residues. The V end was cut by 5 bases, the J end by 4 bases, with 12 bases between. Here the CDR3 DNA reads TGTGCCAGCAGTACTCGATCTGGGAATCAGCCCCAGCATTTT. Residues: CASSTRSGNQPQHF.

This clonotype was detected many times. An end of the junction does not agree with germline; a read error may underlie this. This chain links TRBV7-2 with TRBJ1-5, with D unresolved. The CDR3 runs to 12 residues. Germline lookup yields CDR1 SGHTA and CDR2 FQGNSA. The CDR3 spells CASSLDNQPQHF. In nucleotides, the CDR3 is TGTGCCAGCAGTTTAGACAATCAGCCCCAGCATTTT.

This clonotype was seen repeatedly, ten times or more. The chain links TRBV7-2 to TRBJ1-1, with 7 bases identical to TRBD1. V lost 4 bases to trimming and J lost 4 bases; unmatched junction nucleotides: 6. Looked up from germline, CDR1 is SGHTA and CDR2 is FQGNSA. The CDR3 sequence is 14 residues long. CDR3 in amino acids: CASSSNQGGTEAFF. CDR3 nucleotide sequence: TGTGCCAGCAGCTCCAATCAGGGGGGCACTGAAGCTTTCTTT.

This clonotype has a handful of counts. V gene TRBV5-1 combines with J gene TRBJ2-5; perhaps TRBD1 as D (6 bases). The CDR3 is 14 residues long. Trimming stripped 4 bases from V and 2 bases from J, with 12 bases between. Germline CDR1 reads SGHRS; CDR2 reads YFSETQ. In DNA form, the CDR3 reads TGCGCCAGCAGCACAGGGAGAGGGCAAGAGACCCAGTACTTC. Its translation: CASSTGRGQETQYF.

This clonotype was picked up a small number of times. The V gene is TRBV11-2, the J gene TRBJ2-4, with 8 nucleotides matching TRBD1. The CDR3 contains 14 residues. Germline loops: CDR1 SGHAT, CDR2 FQNNGV. V shed 4 bases, J shed 6 bases, and the junction held 5 bases outside the gene matches. The CDR3 is CASSYDRGRNIQYF. The CDR3, as DNA: TGTGCCAGCAGCTACGACAGGGGTAGAAACATTCAGTACTTC.

This clonotype was counted many times. The chain combines TRBV11-1 with TRBJ2-1; D might be TRBD2 (5 bases). Germline CDR1 and CDR2: SGHAT and FQDESV (reference sequence). The CDR3 contains 11 residues. Deletions cut 10 bases from V and 6 bases from J, with 10 bases between. This CDR3 reads CATGGSNEQFF. In nucleotides, the CDR3 is TGTGCCACCGGCGGGTCCAATGAGCAGTTCTTC. The entire variable domain, with the rest obtained from reference TRBV11-1 and TRBJ2-1, is as follows: EAEVAQSPRYKITEKSQAVAFWCDPISGHATLYWYRQILGQGPELLVQFQDESVVDDSQLPKDRFSAERLKGVDSTLKIQPAELGDSAMYLCATGGSNEQFFGPGTRLTVL.

This clonotype was counted at least ten times. V is TRBV6-5 and J is TRBJ1-1; perhaps TRBD1 as D (6 bases). The CDR3 is made up of 15 amino acids. Trimming pared 0 bases from V and 1 base from J, leaving 9 bases between. Germline CDR1 reads MNHEY; CDR2 reads SVGAGI. The CDR3 is CASSYSGGGNTEAFF. The CDR3 coding sequence is TGTGCCAGCAGTTACTCTGGGGGCGGGAACACTGAAGCTTTCTTT.

There are many counts of this clonotype. The chain joins TRBV4-1 to TRBJ2-1, with 7 bases lining up with TRBD2. V was pared by 0 bases and J by 5 bases, with 4 bases of the junction left unmatched. Germline values: CDR1 MGHRA, CDR2 YSYEKL. The CDR3 length is 15 residues. The CDR3 spells CASSQEPGGHNEQFF. CDR3 nucleotides: TGCGCCAGCAGCCAAGAACCGGGAGGTCACAATGAGCAGTTCTTC.

This clonotype has a count of ten or more. This chain joins TRBV5-1 and TRBJ2-2, with D unclear. V was cut by 5 bases and J by 1 base, with 12 bases left in between. The CDR3 has 15 amino acids. CDR1 is SGHRS, CDR2 YFSETQ, per germline. CDR3 sequence reads: CASRGGRLNTGELFF. CDR3 in DNA: TGCGCCAGCAGGGGTGGCAGACTGAACACCGGGGAGCTGTTTTTT.

This clonotype was detected a few times. J is TRBJ1-1 and V is TRBV30; possible D gene TRBD1, 6 bases. V was cut by 6 bases and J by 0 bases, with 20 bases left in between. The V gene's germline CDR1 is GTSNPN and CDR2 SVGIG (reference sequence). This CDR3 has 16 residues. The CDR3 sequence: CACPRLGWDMNTEAFF. As DNA, the CDR3 is TGTGCCTGCCCCAGACTCGGGTGGGACATGAACACTGAAGCTTTCTTT.

At least ten counts were recorded for this clonotype. The V gene is TRBV29-1, the J gene TRBJ1-2; D might be TRBD1 (5 bases). Deletions cut 5 bases from V and 8 bases from J, with 18 bases between. Germline assignment: CDR1 SQVTM and CDR2 ANQGSEA. This CDR3 spans 13 amino acids. The CDR3 DNA follows: TGCAGCGTTAATGATGGGGCCATCTTGGGCTACACCTTC. This translates into CSVNDGAILGYTF. Full variable domain (missing parts from reference TRBV29-1 and TRBJ1-2): SAVISQKPSRDICQRGTSLTIQCQVDSQVTMMFWYRQQPGQSLTLIATANQGSEATYESGFVIDKFPISRPNLTFSTLTVSNMSPEDSSIYLCSVNDGAILGYTFGSGTRLTVV.

This clonotype was recorded at least ten times. V is TRBV20-1 and J is TRBJ1-1; maybe TRBD1 (6 bases). The CDR3 loop spans 14 amino acids. Looked up from germline, CDR1 is DFQATT and CDR2 is SNEGSKA (reference sequence). Between the trimmed V and J ends, which lost 8 bases and 6 bases, there was a span of 22 bases. CDR3 residues: CSTYPGDEDPEAFF. The CDR3 DNA reads TGCAGTACTTATCCAGGGGATGAGGATCCTGAAGCTTTCTTT.

This clonotype has only a few counts. The chain is built from TRBV5-5 and TRBJ1-5, with a weak D call TRBD1 (6 bases). Germline CDR1 SGHKS, CDR2 YYEKEE (reference sequence). The CDR3 sequence is 14 residues long. V lost 4 bases to trimming and J lost 0 bases, with 8 bases between them. The chain's CDR3 is CASSRTVSNQPQHF. The CDR3 DNA sequence: TGTGCCAGCAGCCGGACAGTTAGCAATCAGCCCCAGCATTTT.

This clonotype occurred many times. The chain is built from TRBV20-1 and TRBJ2-1, with a possible D match to TRBD1 (6 bases). The CDR3 runs to 15 residues. Germline lookup yields CDR1 DFQATT and CDR2 SNEGSKA (reference sequence). V dropped 6 bases and J dropped 0 bases, with 15 bases sitting between them. CDR3 in amino acids: CSAQSRGSSYNEQFF. CDR3 DNA sequence: TGCAGTGCCCAATCCAGGGGAAGCTCCTACAATGAGCAGTTCTTC.

In its sample, this clonotype was seen many times. The chain recombines TRBV9 with TRBJ1-1; D gene unclear. Germline loops: CDR1 SGDLS, CDR2 YYNGEE. With 0 bases removed from V and 4 bases from J, the gap between germline ends came to 7 bases. The CDR3 consists of 13 residues. The CDR3 coding sequence is TGTGCCAGCAGCGTAGAAACGGTCACTGAAGCTTTCTTT. Amino acid sequence: CASSVETVTEAFF.

The chain is built from TRBV19 and TRBJ2-1; 14 bases line up with TRBD2. This CDR3 contains 18 residues. The J segment lost 10 bases and the V segment lost 5 bases, leaving 16 bases of the junction unmatched. Germline V lookup: CDR1 LNHDA, CDR2 SQIVND (reference sequence). The CDR3 DNA reads TGTGCCAGTAGTCTTGACCCCACGTGGACTAGCGGGGGGAGGGAGCAGTTCTTC. Translation: CASSLDPTWTSGGREQFF.

This clonotype was seen at least ten times. The chain links TRBV12-3 or TRBV12-4 to TRBJ2-1, with D perhaps matching TRBD2 (6 bases). This CDR3 comprises 13 residues. The ends were cut back, 1 base at V and 9 bases at J, with 10 bases in the middle. The CDR3 nucleotides read TGTGCCAGCAGTTTAGAAACTAGCATTGAGCAGTTCTTC. Protein sequence: CASSLETSIEQFF.